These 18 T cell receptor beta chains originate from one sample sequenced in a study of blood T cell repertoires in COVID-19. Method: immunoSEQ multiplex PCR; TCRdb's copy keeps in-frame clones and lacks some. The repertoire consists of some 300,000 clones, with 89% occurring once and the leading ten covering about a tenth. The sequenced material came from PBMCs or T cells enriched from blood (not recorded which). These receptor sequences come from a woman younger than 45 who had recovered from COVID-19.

The CDR3 coding sequence is TGTGCCTGGGCGCAGGGGTCGGGGACTGAAGCTTTCTTT. Translating it yields CAWAQGSGTEAFF. This chain connects TRBV30 to TRBJ1-1, with D maybe TRBD1 (6 bases). V dropped 5 bases and J dropped 5 bases, with 15 bases sitting between them. CDR3 length: 13 amino acids. Germline CDR1 is GTSNPN and CDR2 is SVGIG (reference sequence).

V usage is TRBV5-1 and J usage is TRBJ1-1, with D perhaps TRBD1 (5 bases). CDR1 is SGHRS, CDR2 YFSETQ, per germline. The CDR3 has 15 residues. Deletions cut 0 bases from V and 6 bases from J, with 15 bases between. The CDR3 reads CASSLERAGTPEAFF. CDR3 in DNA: TGCGCCAGCAGCTTGGAGCGGGCAGGGACCCCTGAAGCTTTCTTT.

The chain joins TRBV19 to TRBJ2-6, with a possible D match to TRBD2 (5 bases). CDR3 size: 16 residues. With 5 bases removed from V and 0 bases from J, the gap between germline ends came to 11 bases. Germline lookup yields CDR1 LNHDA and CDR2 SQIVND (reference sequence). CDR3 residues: CASSLRVSSGANVLTF. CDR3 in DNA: TGTGCCAGTAGTTTGAGGGTCTCCTCTGGGGCCAACGTCCTGACTTTC.

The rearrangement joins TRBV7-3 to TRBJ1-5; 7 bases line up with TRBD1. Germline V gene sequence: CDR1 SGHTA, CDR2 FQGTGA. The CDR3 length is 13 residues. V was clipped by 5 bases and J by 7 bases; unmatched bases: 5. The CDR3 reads CASSGQVGQPQHF. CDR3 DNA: TGTGCCAGCAGCGGACAGGTCGGCCAGCCCCAGCATTTT.

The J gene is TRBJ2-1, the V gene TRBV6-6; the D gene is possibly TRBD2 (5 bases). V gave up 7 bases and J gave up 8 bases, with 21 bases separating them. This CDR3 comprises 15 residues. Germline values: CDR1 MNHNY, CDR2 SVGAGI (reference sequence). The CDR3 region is CASTNSASYGDEQFF. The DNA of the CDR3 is TGTGCCAGCACCAATTCGGCCAGCTACGGGGATGAGCAGTTCTTC.

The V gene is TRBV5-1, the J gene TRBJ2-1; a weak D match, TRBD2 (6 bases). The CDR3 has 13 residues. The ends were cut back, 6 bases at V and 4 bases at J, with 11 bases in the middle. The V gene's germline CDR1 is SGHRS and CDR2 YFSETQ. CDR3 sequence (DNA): TGCGCCAGCACCCAACTAGCTTACAATGAGCAGTTCTTC. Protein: CASTQLAYNEQFF.

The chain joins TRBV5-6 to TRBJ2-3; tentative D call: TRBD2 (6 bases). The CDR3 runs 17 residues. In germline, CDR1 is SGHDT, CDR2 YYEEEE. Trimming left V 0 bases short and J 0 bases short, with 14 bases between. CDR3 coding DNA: TGTGCCAGCAGCTTGGCCCCCATAGCGGCTAGCACAGATACGCAGTATTTT. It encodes CASSLAPIAASTDTQYF.

The CDR3 DNA follows: TGCGCCAGCAGCTCAACAGGGAGCCCGGAGGACAGTGAGCAGTTCTTC. It is translated as CASSSTGSPEDSEQFF. V usage is TRBV5-1 and J usage is TRBJ2-1, with D possibly TRBD1 on 6 matching bases. The CDR3 loop spans 16 amino acids. V gave up 3 bases and J gave up 9 bases, with 22 bases separating them. The V gene's germline CDR1 is SGHRS and CDR2 YFSETQ.

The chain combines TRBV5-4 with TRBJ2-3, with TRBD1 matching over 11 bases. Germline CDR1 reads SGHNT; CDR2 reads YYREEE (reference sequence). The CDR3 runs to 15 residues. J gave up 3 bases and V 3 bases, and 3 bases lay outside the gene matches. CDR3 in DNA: TGTGCCAGCAGCTGGGGGACAGGGGGGACAGATACGCAGTATTTT. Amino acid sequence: CASSWGTGGTDTQYF.

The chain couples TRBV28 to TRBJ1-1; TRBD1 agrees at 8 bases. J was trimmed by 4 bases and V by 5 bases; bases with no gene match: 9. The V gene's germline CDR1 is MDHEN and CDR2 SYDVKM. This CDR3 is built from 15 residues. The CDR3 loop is CASSPLNRGSTEAFF. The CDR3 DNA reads TGTGCCAGCAGTCCCCTTAACAGGGGGTCCACTGAAGCTTTCTTT.

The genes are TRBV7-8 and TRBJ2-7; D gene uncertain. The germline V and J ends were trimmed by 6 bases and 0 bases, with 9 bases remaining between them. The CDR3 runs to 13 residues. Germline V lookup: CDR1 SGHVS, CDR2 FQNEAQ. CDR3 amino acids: CASRSPSSYEQYF. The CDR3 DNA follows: TGTGCCAGCAGAAGTCCGAGCTCCTACGAGCAGTACTTC.

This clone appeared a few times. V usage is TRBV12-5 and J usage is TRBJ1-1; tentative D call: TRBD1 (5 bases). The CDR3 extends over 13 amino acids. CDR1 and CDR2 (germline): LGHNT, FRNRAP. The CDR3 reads CATCAGRETEAFF. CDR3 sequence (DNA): TGTGCGACATGCGCGGGGCGCGAGACTGAAGCTTTCTTT.

The CDR3 DNA reads TGTGCCAGCCGCCCGGACAGGGGCTACGAGCAGTACTTC. Protein: CASRPDRGYEQYF. The chain combines TRBV2 with TRBJ2-7; the match to TRBD1 covers 9 bases. Germline CDR1 SNHLY, CDR2 FYNNEI. The J segment lost 3 bases and the V segment lost 8 bases, leaving 5 bases of the junction unmatched. The CDR3 covers 13 residues. Full variable domain (missing parts from reference TRBV2 and TRBJ2-7): EPEVTQTPSHQVTQMGQEVILRCVPISNHLYFYWYRQILGQKVEFLVSFYNNEISEKSEIFDDQFSVERPDGSNFTLKIRSTKLEDSAMYFCASRPDRGYEQYFGPGTRLTVT.

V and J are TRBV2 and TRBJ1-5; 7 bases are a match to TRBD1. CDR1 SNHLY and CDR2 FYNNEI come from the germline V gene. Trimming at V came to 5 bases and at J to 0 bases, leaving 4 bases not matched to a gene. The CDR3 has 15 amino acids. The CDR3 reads CASSRDSLSNQPQHF. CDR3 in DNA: TGTGCCAGCAGTCGGGACAGCCTTAGCAATCAGCCCCAGCATTTT.

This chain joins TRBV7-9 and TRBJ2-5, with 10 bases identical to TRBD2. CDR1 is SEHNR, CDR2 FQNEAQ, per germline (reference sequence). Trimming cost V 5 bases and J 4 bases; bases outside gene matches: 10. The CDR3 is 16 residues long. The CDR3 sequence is CASSILTSGQRETQYF. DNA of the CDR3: TGTGCCAGCAGCATCCTGACTAGCGGGCAGAGAGAGACCCAGTACTTC.

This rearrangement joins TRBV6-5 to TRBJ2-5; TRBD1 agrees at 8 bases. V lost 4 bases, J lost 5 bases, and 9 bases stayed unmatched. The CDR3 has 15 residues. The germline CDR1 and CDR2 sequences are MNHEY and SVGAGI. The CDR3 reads CASSSTDREWETQYF. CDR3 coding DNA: TGTGCCAGCAGTTCAACGGACAGGGAATGGGAGACCCAGTACTTC.

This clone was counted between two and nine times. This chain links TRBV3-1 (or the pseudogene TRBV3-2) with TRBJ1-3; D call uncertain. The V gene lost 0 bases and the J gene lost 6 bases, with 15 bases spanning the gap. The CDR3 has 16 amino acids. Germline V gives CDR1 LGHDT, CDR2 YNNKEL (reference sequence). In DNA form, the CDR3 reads TGTGCCAGCAGCCAAGACCCCTCGGGATTTGAAAACACCATATATTTT. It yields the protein CASSQDPSGFENTIYF.

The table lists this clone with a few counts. The CDR3 DNA reads as TGTGCCAGCAGCGCCCGGACAGGGGGTGACTACGAGCAGTACTTC. It yields the protein CASSARTGGDYEQYF. The genes are TRBV7-9 and TRBJ2-7; 10 bases are shared with TRBD1. CDR3 size: 15 residues. The junction had 7 bases not matched to a gene; V was cut back by 5 bases and J by 3 bases. Germline assignment: CDR1 SEHNR and CDR2 FQNEAQ (reference sequence).